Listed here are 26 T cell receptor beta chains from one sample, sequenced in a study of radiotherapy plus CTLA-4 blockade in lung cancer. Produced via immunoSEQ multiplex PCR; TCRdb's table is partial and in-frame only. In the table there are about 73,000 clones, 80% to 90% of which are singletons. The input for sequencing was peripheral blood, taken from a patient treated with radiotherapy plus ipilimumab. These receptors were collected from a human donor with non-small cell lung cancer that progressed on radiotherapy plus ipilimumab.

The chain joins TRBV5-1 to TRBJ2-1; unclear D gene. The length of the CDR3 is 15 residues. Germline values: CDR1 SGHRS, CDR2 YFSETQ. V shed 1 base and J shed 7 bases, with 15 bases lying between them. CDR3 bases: TGCGCCAGCAGCTTGAGCGCACCCCTCAAAAATGAGCAGTTCTTC. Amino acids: CASSLSAPLKNEQFF. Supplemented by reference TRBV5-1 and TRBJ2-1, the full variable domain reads KAGVTQTPRYLIKTRGQQVTLSCSPISGHRSVSWYQQTPGQGLQFLFEYFSETQRNKGNFPGRFSGRQFSNSRSEMNVSTLELGDSALYLCASSLSAPLKNEQFFGPGTRLTVL.

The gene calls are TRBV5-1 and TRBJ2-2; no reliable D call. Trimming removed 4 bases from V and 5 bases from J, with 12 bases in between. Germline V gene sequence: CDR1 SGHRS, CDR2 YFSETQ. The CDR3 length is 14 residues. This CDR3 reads CASSRIAGTGELFF. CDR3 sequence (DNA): TGCGCCAGCAGCCGAATTGCTGGAACCGGGGAGCTGTTTTTT.

Here the CDR3 reads CASSEWAGSYEQYF. The DNA for the CDR3 is TGTGCCAGCAGTGAATGGGCAGGGAGCTACGAGCAGTACTTC. The chain carries TRBV6-1 and TRBJ2-7, with D perhaps assigned TRBD1 or TRBD2 (5 bases each). V was pared by 2 bases and J by 3 bases, with 11 bases between. Germline V CDR1 and CDR2: MNHNS, SASEGT. This CDR3 has 14 residues.

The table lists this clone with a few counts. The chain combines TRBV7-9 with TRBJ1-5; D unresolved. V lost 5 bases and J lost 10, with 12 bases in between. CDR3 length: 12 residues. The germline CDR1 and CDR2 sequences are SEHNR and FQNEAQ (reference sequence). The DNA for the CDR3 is TGTGCCAGCAGCCTCAACTCAGGACCCCAGCATTTT. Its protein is CASSLNSGPQHF.

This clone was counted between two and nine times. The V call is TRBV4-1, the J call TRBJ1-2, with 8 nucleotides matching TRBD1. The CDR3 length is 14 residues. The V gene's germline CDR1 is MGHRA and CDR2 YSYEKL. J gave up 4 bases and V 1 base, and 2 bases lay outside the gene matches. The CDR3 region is CASSQGTGTYGYTF. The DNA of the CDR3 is TGCGCCAGCAGCCAAGGGACAGGGACCTATGGCTACACCTTC.

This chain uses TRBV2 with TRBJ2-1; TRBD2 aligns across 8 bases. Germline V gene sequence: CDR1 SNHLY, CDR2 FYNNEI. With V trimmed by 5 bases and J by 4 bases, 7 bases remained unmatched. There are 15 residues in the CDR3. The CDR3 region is CASSRVSGSYNEQFF. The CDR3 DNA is TGTGCCAGCAGTCGGGTGAGCGGGAGTTACAATGAGCAGTTCTTC.

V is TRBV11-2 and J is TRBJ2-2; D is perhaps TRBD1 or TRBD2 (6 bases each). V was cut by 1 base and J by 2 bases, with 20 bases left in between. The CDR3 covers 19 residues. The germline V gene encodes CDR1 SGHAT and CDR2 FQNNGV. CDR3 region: CASSLVRAPRGRNTGELFF. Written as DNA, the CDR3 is TGTGCCAGCAGCTTAGTAAGGGCCCCACGGGGGCGCAACACCGGGGAGCTGTTTTTT.

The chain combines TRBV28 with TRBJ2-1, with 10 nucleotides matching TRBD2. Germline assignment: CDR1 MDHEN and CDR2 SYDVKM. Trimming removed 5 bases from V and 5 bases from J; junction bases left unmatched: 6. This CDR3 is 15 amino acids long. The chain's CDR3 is CASSQLAGRNNEQFF. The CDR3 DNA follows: TGTGCCAGCAGTCAACTAGCGGGGCGAAACAATGAGCAGTTCTTC.

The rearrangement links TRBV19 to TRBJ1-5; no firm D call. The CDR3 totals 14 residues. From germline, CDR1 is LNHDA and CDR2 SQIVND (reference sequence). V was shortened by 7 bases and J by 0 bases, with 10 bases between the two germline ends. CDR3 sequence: CASTEHYSNQPQHF. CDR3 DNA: TGTGCCAGTACTGAACACTATAGCAATCAGCCCCAGCATTTT.

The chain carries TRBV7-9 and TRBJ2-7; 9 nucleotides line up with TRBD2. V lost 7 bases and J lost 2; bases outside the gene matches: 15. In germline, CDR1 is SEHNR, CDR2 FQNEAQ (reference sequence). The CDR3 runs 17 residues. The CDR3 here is CASTRPSGKKAAYEQYF. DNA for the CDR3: TGTGCCAGCACCCGGCCTAGCGGGAAGAAGGCTGCCTACGAGCAGTACTTC.

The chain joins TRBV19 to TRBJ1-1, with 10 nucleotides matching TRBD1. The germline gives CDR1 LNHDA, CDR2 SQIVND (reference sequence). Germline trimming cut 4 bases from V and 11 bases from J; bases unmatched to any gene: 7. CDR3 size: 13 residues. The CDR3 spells CASSTWTGGMAFF. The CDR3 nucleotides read TGTGCCAGTAGTACTTGGACAGGGGGTATGGCTTTCTTT.

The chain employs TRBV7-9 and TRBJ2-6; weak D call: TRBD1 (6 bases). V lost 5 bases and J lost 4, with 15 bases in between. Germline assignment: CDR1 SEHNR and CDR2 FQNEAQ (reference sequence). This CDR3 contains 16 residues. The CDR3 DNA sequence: TGTGCCAGCAGCCGGAGTACAGGGTCCGGGGCCAACGTCCTGACTTTC. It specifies CASSRSTGSGANVLTF.

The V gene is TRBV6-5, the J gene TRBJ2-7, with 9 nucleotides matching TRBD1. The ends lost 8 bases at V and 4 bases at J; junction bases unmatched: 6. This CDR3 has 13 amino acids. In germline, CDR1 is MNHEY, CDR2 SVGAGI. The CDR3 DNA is TGTGCCAGCGGGACGGGACAGGGTTACGAGCAGTACTTC. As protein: CASGTGQGYEQYF.

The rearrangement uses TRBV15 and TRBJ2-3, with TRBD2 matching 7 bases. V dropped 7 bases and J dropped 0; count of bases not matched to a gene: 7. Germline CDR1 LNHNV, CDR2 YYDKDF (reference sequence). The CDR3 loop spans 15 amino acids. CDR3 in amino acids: CATTKAGPSTDTQYF. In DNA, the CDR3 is TGTGCCACCACGAAAGCGGGGCCCAGCACAGATACGCAGTATTTT.

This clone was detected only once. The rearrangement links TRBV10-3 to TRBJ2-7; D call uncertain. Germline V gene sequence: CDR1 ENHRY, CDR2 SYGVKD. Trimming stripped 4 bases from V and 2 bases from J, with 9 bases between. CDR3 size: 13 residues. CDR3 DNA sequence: TGTGCCATCAGTGGGGATAGGACCTACGAGCAGTACGTC. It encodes CAISGDRTYEQYV.

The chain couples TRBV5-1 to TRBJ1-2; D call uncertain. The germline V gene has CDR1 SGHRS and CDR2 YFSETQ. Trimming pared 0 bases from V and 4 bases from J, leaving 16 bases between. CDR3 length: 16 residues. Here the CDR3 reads CASSLDGIPDPYGYTF. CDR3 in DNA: TGCGCCAGCAGCTTGGATGGCATTCCTGACCCCTATGGCTACACCTTC. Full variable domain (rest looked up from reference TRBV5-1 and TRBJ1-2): KAGVTQTPRYLIKTRGQQVTLSCSPISGHRSVSWYQQTPGQGLQFLFEYFSETQRNKGNFPGRFSGRQFSNSRSEMNVSTLELGDSALYLCASSLDGIPDPYGYTFGSGTRLTVV.

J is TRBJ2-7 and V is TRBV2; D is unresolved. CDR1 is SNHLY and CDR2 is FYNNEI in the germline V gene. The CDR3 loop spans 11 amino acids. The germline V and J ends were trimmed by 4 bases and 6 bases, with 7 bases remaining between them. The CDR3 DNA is TGTGCCAGCAGTGTCCATCGCGAGCAGTACGTC. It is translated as CASSVHREQYV.

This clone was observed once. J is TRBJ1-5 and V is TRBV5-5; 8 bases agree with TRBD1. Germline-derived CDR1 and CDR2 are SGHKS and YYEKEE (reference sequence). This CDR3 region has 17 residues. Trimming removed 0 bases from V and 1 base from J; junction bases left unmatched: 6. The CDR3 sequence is CASSLAYTGGSNQPQHF. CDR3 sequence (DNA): TGTGCCAGCAGCTTGGCCTATACAGGGGGGAGCAATCAGCCCCAGCATTTT.

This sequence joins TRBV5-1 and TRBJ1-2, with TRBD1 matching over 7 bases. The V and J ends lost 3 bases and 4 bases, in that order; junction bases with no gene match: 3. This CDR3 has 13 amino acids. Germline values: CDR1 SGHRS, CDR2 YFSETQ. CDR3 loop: CASSSTGSYGYTF. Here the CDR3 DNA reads TGCGCCAGCAGCTCGACAGGGAGCTATGGCTACACCTTC.

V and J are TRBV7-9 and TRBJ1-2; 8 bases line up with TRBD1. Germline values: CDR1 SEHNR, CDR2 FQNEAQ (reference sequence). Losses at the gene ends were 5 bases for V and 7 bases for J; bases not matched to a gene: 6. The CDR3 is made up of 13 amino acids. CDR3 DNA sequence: TGTGCCAGCAGCCCAAGGACAGGGCCTGGCTACACCTTC. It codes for CASSPRTGPGYTF. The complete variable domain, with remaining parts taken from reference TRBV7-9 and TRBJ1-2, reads DTGVSQNPRHKITKRGQNVTFRCDPISEHNRLYWYRQTLGQGPEFLTYFQNEAQLEKSRLLSDRFSAERPKGSFSTLEIQRTEQGDSAMYLCASSPRTGPGYTFGSGTRLTVV.

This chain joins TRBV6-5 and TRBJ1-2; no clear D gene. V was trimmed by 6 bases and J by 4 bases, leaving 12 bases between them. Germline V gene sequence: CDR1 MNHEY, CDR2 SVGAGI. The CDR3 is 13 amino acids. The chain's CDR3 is CASSKSFVYGYTF. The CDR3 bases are TGTGCCAGCAGCAAGTCGTTTGTCTATGGCTACACCTTC.

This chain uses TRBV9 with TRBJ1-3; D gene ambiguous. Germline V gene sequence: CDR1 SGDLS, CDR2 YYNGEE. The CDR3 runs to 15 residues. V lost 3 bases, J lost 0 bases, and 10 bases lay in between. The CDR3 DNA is TGTGCCAGCAGCGAGACTGAAACCTCTGGAAACACCATATATTTT. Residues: CASSETETSGNTIYF.

CDR3 sequence (DNA): TGTGCTAGTGATAGGATGGGCGCCTACAATGAGCAGTTCTTC. Translating it yields CASDRMGAYNEQFF. The V and J genes are TRBV12-5 and TRBJ2-1; D not resolved. The CDR3 extends over 14 amino acids. CDR1 and CDR2 (germline): LGHNT, FRNRAP. Trimming took 7 bases from V and 2 from J, leaving 12 bases between them.

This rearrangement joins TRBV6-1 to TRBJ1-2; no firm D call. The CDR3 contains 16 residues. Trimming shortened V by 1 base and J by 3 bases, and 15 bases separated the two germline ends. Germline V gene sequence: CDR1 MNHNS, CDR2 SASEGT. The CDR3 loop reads CASSEDGLQTYYGYTF. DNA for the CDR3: TGTGCCAGCAGTGAAGACGGTCTACAGACTTACTATGGCTACACCTTC.

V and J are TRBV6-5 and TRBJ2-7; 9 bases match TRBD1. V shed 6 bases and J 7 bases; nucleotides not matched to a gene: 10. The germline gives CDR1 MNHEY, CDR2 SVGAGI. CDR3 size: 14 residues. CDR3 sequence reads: CASSPGQGSFEQYF. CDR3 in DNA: TGTGCCAGCAGCCCAGGACAGGGGTCGTTTGAGCAGTACTTC.

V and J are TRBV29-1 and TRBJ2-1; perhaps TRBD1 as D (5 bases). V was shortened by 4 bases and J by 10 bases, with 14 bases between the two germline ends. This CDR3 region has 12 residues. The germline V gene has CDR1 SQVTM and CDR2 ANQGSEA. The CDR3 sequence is CSVGTGRYEQFF. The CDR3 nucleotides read TGCAGCGTTGGAACAGGTCGCTACGAGCAGTTCTTC.